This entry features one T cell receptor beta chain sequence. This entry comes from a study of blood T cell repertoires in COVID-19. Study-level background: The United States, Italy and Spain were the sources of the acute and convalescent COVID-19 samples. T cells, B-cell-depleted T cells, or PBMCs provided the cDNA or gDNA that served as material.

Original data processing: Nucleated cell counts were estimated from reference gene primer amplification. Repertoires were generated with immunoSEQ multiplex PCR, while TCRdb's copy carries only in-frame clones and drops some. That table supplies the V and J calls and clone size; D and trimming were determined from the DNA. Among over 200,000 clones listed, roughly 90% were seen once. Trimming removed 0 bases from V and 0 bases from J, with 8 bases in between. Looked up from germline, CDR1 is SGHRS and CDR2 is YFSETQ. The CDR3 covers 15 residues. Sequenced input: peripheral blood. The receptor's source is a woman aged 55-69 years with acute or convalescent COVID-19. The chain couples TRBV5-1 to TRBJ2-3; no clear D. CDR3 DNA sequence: TGCGCCAGCAGCTTGGCCCCCGTGAGCACAGATACGCAGTATTTT. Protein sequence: CASSLAPVSTDTQYF.